Here is one T cell receptor beta chain with its context. The target antigen is unknown. This sample is drawn from a study of PD-1 blockade in classical Hodgkin lymphoma. Across the study: On a schedule of every 2 weeks, patients received nivolumab 3 mg/kg intravenously. Whole-study findings and limits: Reports described newly diagnosed patients as having lower baseline TCR diversity than healthy donors.

The germline V and J ends were trimmed by 3 bases and 0 bases, with 17 bases remaining between them. This CDR3 region has 17 residues. Germline assignment: CDR1 SNHLY and CDR2 FYNNEI. TCRdb's copy holds only in-frame clones and misses some; the assay was immunoSEQ multiplex PCR. The sample shows more than 10,000 clones, roughly nine tenths of them seen only once. There was relapse after autologous stem cell transplantation in every patient, and there was variation in brentuximab vedotin exposure. This TCR was recovered from a human donor with classical Hodgkin lymphoma. The V and J genes are TRBV2 and TRBJ1-1; weak D call: TRBD1 (6 bases). Sequencing used peripheral blood mononuclear cells (PBMCs), obtained at baseline. The CDR3 protein is CASSDLGLQGLNTEAFF. CDR3 nucleotide sequence: TGTGCCAGCAGTGATTTAGGGCTACAGGGTCTGAACACTGAAGCTTTCTTT.